The 3 T cell receptor beta chains presented below share a single source sample, sequenced in a study of CD8+CD57+ T cells in acquired aplastic anemia. Patients who underwent sequencing had shown CD8+CD57+ cell expansion by flow cytometry. Using genomic DNA as the template, TCR beta VDJ and CDR3 profiling was carried out. From the reads, TCRdb called clonotypes with MiXCR, one entry per CDR3 protein. The sample carries fewer than 200,000 distinct CDR3 sequences, 48% recorded once. Sequences were obtained from sorted CD4+, CD8+, or CD8+CD57+ T cells (not recorded which) from PBMCs. The origin of the receptors is a human donor with aplastic anemia.

This clonotype was observed at least ten times. The rearrangement joins TRBV5-6 to TRBJ1-1; D remains unclear. Trimming stripped 0 bases from V and 11 bases from J, with 14 bases between. The germline V gene encodes CDR1 SGHDT and CDR2 YYEEEE. The length of the CDR3 is 13 residues. The CDR3 sequence is CASSLDRAKKAFF. The CDR3 DNA sequence: TGTGCCAGCAGCTTGGATAGGGCAAAGAAGGCTTTCTTT.

On this clonotype: One end of the junction varies from germline; a read error may be responsible. This sequence joins TRBV20-1 and TRBJ1-4, with unresolved D. CDR1 and CDR2 (germline): DFQATT, SNEGSKA (reference sequence). The CDR3 contains 11 residues. CDR3 loop: CSARDNEKLFF. For the CDR3, the DNA is TGCAGTGCTCGAGATAATGAAAAACTGTTTTTT.

The CDR3 protein is CATTWDSQLTEAFF. CDR3 coding DNA: TGTGCCACCACCTGGGACAGTCAACTCACTGAAGCTTTCTTT. The chain has TRBV15 and TRBJ1-1; 7 bases line up with TRBD1. V trimming: 7 bases; J trimming: 4 bases; junction bases outside the gene matches: 9. Germline lookup yields CDR1 LNHNV and CDR2 YYDKDF (reference sequence). The CDR3 runs to 14 residues.